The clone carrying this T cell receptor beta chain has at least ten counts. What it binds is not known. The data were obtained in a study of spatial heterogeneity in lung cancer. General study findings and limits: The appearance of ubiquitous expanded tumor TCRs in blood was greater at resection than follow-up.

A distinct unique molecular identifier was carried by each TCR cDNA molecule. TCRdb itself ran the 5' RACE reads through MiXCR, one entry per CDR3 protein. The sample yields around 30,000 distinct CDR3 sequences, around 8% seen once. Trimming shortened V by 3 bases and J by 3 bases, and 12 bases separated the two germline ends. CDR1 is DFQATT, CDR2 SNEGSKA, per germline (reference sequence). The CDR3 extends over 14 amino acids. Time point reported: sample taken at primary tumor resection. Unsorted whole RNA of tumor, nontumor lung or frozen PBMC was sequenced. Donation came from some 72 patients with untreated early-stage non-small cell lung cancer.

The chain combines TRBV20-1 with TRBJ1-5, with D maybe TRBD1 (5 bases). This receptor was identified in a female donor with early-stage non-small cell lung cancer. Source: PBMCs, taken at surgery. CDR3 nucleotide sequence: TGCAGTGCTAGTTTTCGGGGGGTCAATCAGCCCCAGCATTTT. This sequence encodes CSASFRGVNQPQHF.